These 9 T cell receptor beta chains originate from one sample sequenced in a study of blood T cell repertoires in COVID-19. The protocol was immunoSEQ multiplex PCR, while the TCRdb copy is restricted to in-frame clones and leaves out a portion. The data show 100,000 to 150,000 clones, 74% seen once. Sequenced: peripheral blood. The origin of the receptors is a man in his 60s with acute or convalescent COVID-19.

The chain joins TRBV19 to TRBJ2-1; 8 nucleotides align to TRBD1. Germline V CDR1 and CDR2: LNHDA, SQIVND (reference sequence). CDR3 length: 15 amino acids. Trimming took 7 bases from V and 6 from J; bases not matched to a gene: 11. The DNA for the CDR3 is TGTGCCAGTAACAGCCCAGGGGGCTACCGCAATGAGCAGTTCTTC. This codes for CASNSPGGYRNEQFF.

The table lists this clone with a few counts. The rearrangement joins TRBV10-2 to TRBJ1-2; D not certain. CDR3 length: 11 amino acids. Germline V CDR1 and CDR2: WSHSY, SAAADI. V was clipped by 3 bases and J by 6 bases, with 5 bases between them. The DNA for the CDR3 is TGCGCCAGCAGTGACGCGAATGGCTACACCTTC. Its translation: CASSDANGYTF.

V gene TRBV6-6 combines with J gene TRBJ1-6, with TRBD1 as a possible D gene (6 bases). The CDR3 covers 15 residues. Germline V gene data show CDR1 as MNHNY and CDR2 as SVGAGI (reference sequence). Trimming shortened V by 6 bases and J by 5 bases, and 14 bases separated the two germline ends. CDR3 in amino acids: CASRPIQGNNSPLHF. As DNA, the CDR3 is TGTGCCAGCAGGCCCATACAGGGAAATAATTCACCCCTCCACTTT.

The chain links TRBV11-2 to TRBJ1-2, with TRBD1 matching 8 bases. Trimming cost V 1 base and J 1 base; bases outside gene matches: 8. Germline V lookup: CDR1 SGHAT, CDR2 FQNNGV. This CDR3 is 17 amino acids long. The chain's CDR3 is CASSLGQGNYLNYGYTF. The CDR3 DNA is TGTGCCAGCAGCTTAGGACAGGGGAACTATCTTAACTATGGCTACACCTTC.

The chain couples TRBV6-4 to TRBJ2-5, with TRBD1 matching over 9 bases. Germline lookup yields CDR1 MRHNA and CDR2 SNTAGT. With 4 bases clipped from V and 5 bases from J, the junction kept 2 bases outside the gene matches. This CDR3 has 13 residues. DNA of the CDR3: TGTGCCAGCAGTGGCGACAGGGGGGAGACCCAGTACTTC. Its protein is CASSGDRGETQYF.

This clone has a single count. The chain has TRBV19 and TRBJ1-2, with TRBD1 matching 7 bases. The V gene's germline CDR1 is LNHDA and CDR2 SQIVND (reference sequence). This CDR3 spans 12 amino acids. With 10 bases clipped from V and 3 bases from J, the junction kept 5 bases outside the gene matches. The CDR3 region is CATRQGHYGYTF. CDR3 DNA: TGTGCCACTAGACAGGGCCACTATGGCTACACCTTC.

V is TRBV6-6 and J is TRBJ1-2, with a tentative D call TRBD1 (5 bases). Germline V CDR1 and CDR2: MNHNY, SVGAGI (reference sequence). Trimming removed 6 bases at V and 7 bases at J, with 12 bases between. The CDR3 has 12 residues. The CDR3, as DNA: TGTGCCAGCAGCCAACAGGTTGGTGGCTACACCTTC. Translation: CASSQQVGGYTF.

This rearrangement joins TRBV27 to TRBJ2-2; TRBD2 matches at 7 bases. The J segment lost 1 base and the V segment lost 6 bases, leaving 2 bases of the junction unmatched. Germline CDR1 and CDR2: MNHEY and SMNVEV (reference sequence). The CDR3 totals 14 residues. This CDR3 reads CASRVAGNTGELFF. The CDR3 coding sequence is TGTGCCAGCAGAGTAGCGGGGAACACCGGGGAGCTGTTTTTT.

The J gene is TRBJ2-1, the V gene TRBV6-2 or TRBV6-3; 10 nucleotides line up with TRBD2. This CDR3 region has 16 residues. With V trimmed by 6 bases and J by 8 bases, 13 bases remained unmatched. The V gene's germline CDR1 is MNHEY and CDR2 SVGEGT. The chain's CDR3 is CASSPTVQRGGHEQFF. CDR3 coding DNA: TGTGCCAGCAGCCCTACCGTCCAGCGGGGGGGGCATGAGCAGTTCTTC.